This T cell receptor beta chain was profiled in a study of long-term antiretroviral therapy in people with HIV. Study results and caveats: In samples taken after ART, diversity increased but remained below transplant donor control levels. Drawn between the mid-2000s and the late 2010s, the blood was possibly obtained under older ART regimens.

Germline V gives CDR1 MDHEN, CDR2 SYDVKM. V shed 3 bases and J shed 0 bases, with 8 bases lying between them. This CDR3 region has 14 residues. To note about this clone: What it binds is not known.

Samples were assayed with immunoSEQ v3.0 at survey level. Only in-frame clones appear in the TCRdb table, and some are missing; sequencing was by immunoSEQ multiplex PCR. In the table there are over 35,000 clones, about 94% of which are singletons. This specimen consisted of unsorted PBMCs, obtained roughly 9.5 years after starting antiretroviral therapy. The receptor comes from a man aged 30 to 39 with HIV. The chain joins TRBV28 to TRBJ1-1; D not resolved. CDR3 region: CASSFGPLNTEAFF. CDR3 DNA sequence: TGTGCCAGCAGTTTCGGGCCCTTGAACACTGAAGCTTTCTTT.